These T cell receptor beta chains were read from a single sample in a study of cytomegalovirus exposure and HLA in healthy donors. Data came from immunoSEQ multiplex PCR; TCRdb stores just in-frame clones and leaves some out. The data hold fewer than 180,000 clones, with under 75% observed a single time. Sequenced sample: PBMCs. These receptor sequences come from a woman aged 60-70 years in good health and CMV-seropositive. Both conserved end residues are part of each CDR3. The D gene is left open where the match is weak. Size is stated for part of the rows, as once, few or many counts, or as a class when the clone is expanded.

j_call: TRBJ2-3; clone_size: few; d_call: TRBD2; v_call: TRBV9; cdr3_aa: CASSVVKTSGREGTDTQYF; cdr3_nt: TGTGCCAGCAGCGTAGTGAAGACTAGCGGGAGGGAAGGCACAGATACGCAGTATTTT
j_call: TRBJ2-3; clone_size: NA; d_call: TRBD2; v_call: TRBV7-2; cdr3_aa: CASSLAWEGTQYF; cdr3_nt: TGTGCCAGCAGCTTAGCTTGGGAGGGGACGCAGTATTTT
j_call: TRBJ1-2; clone_size: NA; d_call: TRBD1; v_call: TRBV6-1; cdr3_aa: CASSDPLYRGSNYGYTF; cdr3_nt: TGTGCCAGCAGTGACCCCCTTTACAGGGGGAGTAACTATGGCTACACCTTC
j_call: TRBJ2-5; clone_size: few; d_call: NA; v_call: TRBV7-2; cdr3_aa: CASSSQDYYQETQYF; cdr3_nt: TGTGCCAGCAGCTCACAGGACTACTACCAAGAGACCCAGTACTTC
j_call: TRBJ2-7; clone_size: NA; d_call: NA; v_call: TRBV29-1; cdr3_aa: CSVEDRPGDSYEQYF; cdr3_nt: TGCAGCGTTGAAGATCGTCCCGGGGACTCCTACGAGCAGTACTTC
j_call: TRBJ1-2; clone_size: NA; d_call: NA; v_call: TRBV14; cdr3_aa: CASSQVHRGAWGDYGYTF; cdr3_nt: TGTGCCAGCAGCCAAGTCCATCGAGGAGCCTGGGGGGACTATGGCTACACCTTC
j_call: TRBJ2-3; clone_size: few; d_call: NA; v_call: TRBV29-1; cdr3_aa: CSVEGAFTDTQYF; cdr3_nt: TGCAGCGTTGAAGGGGCCTTCACAGATACGCAGTATTTT
j_call: TRBJ1-4; clone_size: NA; d_call: TRBD1; v_call: TRBV5-1; cdr3_aa: CASSLASDRAEKLFF; cdr3_nt: TGCGCCAGCAGCTTGGCTTCGGACAGGGCTGAAAAACTGTTTTTT
j_call: TRBJ1-5; clone_size: NA; d_call: TRBD1; v_call: TRBV5-6; cdr3_aa: CASSTQGAVQPQHF; cdr3_nt: TGTGCCAGCAGTACACAGGGGGCGGTTCAGCCCCAGCATTTT
j_call: TRBJ1-4; clone_size: NA; d_call: TRBD1; v_call: TRBV28; cdr3_aa: CASLTPGQAEKLFF; cdr3_nt: TGTGCCAGCCTTACCCCGGGACAGGCCGAAAAACTGTTTTTT
j_call: TRBJ2-7; clone_size: NA; d_call: NA; v_call: TRBV6-6; cdr3_aa: CASSSRQGLYEQYF; cdr3_nt: TGTGCCAGCAGTTCACGGCAGGGGTTATACGAGCAGTACTTC
j_call: TRBJ2-1; clone_size: NA; d_call: TRBD2; v_call: TRBV9; cdr3_aa: CASSRGLAGVDNEQFF; cdr3_nt: TGTGCCAGCAGCAGGGGACTAGCGGGAGTTGACAATGAGCAGTTCTTC
j_call: TRBJ2-3; clone_size: NA; d_call: NA; v_call: TRBV5-6; cdr3_aa: CASSLSGSHTDTQYF; cdr3_nt: TGTGCCAGCAGCTTATCAGGGTCCCACACAGATACGCAGTATTTT
j_call: TRBJ2-7; clone_size: NA; d_call: NA; v_call: TRBV5-1; cdr3_aa: CASSPYPGLVSEQYF; cdr3_nt: TGCGCCAGCAGCCCCTACCCGGGACTCGTCTCAGAGCAGTACTTC
j_call: TRBJ1-6; clone_size: NA; d_call: NA; v_call: TRBV27; cdr3_aa: CANPGEGSNSPLHF; cdr3_nt: TGTGCCAACCCAGGGGAGGGCTCTAATTCACCCCTCCACTTT
j_call: TRBJ2-7; clone_size: NA; d_call: NA; v_call: TRBV27; cdr3_aa: CASSSLAYTYEQYF; cdr3_nt: TGTGCCAGCAGTTCCTTAGCGTACACCTACGAGCAGTACTTC
j_call: TRBJ2-7; clone_size: few; d_call: TRBD2; v_call: TRBV7-2; cdr3_aa: CASSHGGSIRYEQYF; cdr3_nt: TGTGCCAGCAGCCATGGCGGGAGCATCAGATACGAGCAGTACTTC
j_call: TRBJ1-2; clone_size: NA; d_call: NA; v_call: TRBV7-2; cdr3_aa: CASSPAGVGYTF; cdr3_nt: TGTGCCAGCAGCCCAGCAGGGGTAGGCTACACCTTC
j_call: TRBJ1-4; clone_size: NA; d_call: TRBD1; v_call: TRBV7-9; cdr3_aa: CASSQGATNEKLFF; cdr3_nt: TGTGCCAGCAGTCAGGGGGCAACTAATGAAAAACTGTTTTTT
j_call: TRBJ2-3; clone_size: NA; d_call: TRBD1; v_call: TRBV7-9; cdr3_aa: CASSLGDSRDTQYF; cdr3_nt: TGTGCCAGCAGCTTAGGGGACAGTCGAGATACGCAGTATTTT
j_call: TRBJ2-3; clone_size: NA; d_call: TRBD2; v_call: TRBV30; cdr3_aa: CAWSDGTGGTDTQYF; cdr3_nt: TGTGCCTGGAGTGACGGGACCGGGGGGACAGATACGCAGTATTTT
j_call: TRBJ2-3; clone_size: NA; d_call: NA; v_call: TRBV19; cdr3_aa: CASSIGSLTDTQYF; cdr3_nt: TGTGCCAGTAGTATCGGGTCCCTAACAGATACGCAGTATTTT
j_call: TRBJ2-4; clone_size: few; d_call: NA; v_call: TRBV14; cdr3_aa: CASSQDRGNIQYF; cdr3_nt: TGTGCCAGCAGCCAAGACAGGGGAAACATTCAGTACTTC
j_call: TRBJ2-7; clone_size: once; d_call: TRBD2; v_call: TRBV6-1; cdr3_aa: CASSGGLAETEQYF; cdr3_nt: TGTGCCAGCAGTGGCGGACTAGCGGAGACCGAGCAGTACTTC
j_call: TRBJ2-7; clone_size: NA; d_call: TRBD1; v_call: TRBV18; cdr3_aa: CASSPGGTGEEGGPYEQYF; cdr3_nt: TGTGCCAGCTCACCGGGCGGGACAGGGGAGGAGGGGGGCCCCTACGAGCAGTACTTC
j_call: TRBJ1-3; clone_size: NA; d_call: NA; v_call: TRBV9; cdr3_aa: CASSVDTGGNTIYF; cdr3_nt: TGTGCCAGCAGCGTAGATACAGGTGGAAACACCATATATTTT
j_call: TRBJ2-1; clone_size: NA; d_call: TRBD2; v_call: TRBV5-1; cdr3_aa: CASSFGLAGVSSEQFF; cdr3_nt: TGCGCCAGCAGCTTCGGACTAGCGGGAGTTAGCAGTGAGCAGTTCTTC
j_call: TRBJ1-1; clone_size: NA; d_call: NA; v_call: TRBV6-1; cdr3_aa: CASSEGAADTEAFF; cdr3_nt: TGTGCCAGCAGTGAAGGGGCAGCAGACACTGAAGCTTTCTTT
j_call: TRBJ2-2; clone_size: NA; d_call: TRBD2; v_call: TRBV29-1; cdr3_aa: CSSLGGSGELFF; cdr3_nt: TGCAGCTCCTTGGGAGGGTCCGGGGAGCTGTTTTTT
j_call: TRBJ2-7; clone_size: once; d_call: TRBD2; v_call: TRBV28; cdr3_aa: CASSWLAGNEQYF; cdr3_nt: TGTGCCAGCAGTTGGCTAGCGGGAAACGAGCAGTACTTC
j_call: TRBJ2-1; clone_size: NA; d_call: TRBD2; v_call: TRBV7-3; cdr3_aa: CASSLTSGAYNEQFF; cdr3_nt: TGTGCCAGCAGCCTAACTAGCGGAGCCTACAATGAGCAGTTCTTC
j_call: TRBJ2-3; clone_size: NA; d_call: TRBD2; v_call: TRBV9; cdr3_aa: CASSPGTILTDTQYF; cdr3_nt: TGTGCCAGCAGCCCCGGGACTATTCTCACAGATACGCAGTATTTT
j_call: TRBJ2-5; clone_size: NA; d_call: NA; v_call: TRBV27; cdr3_aa: CASSFRPGMPAPRETQYF; cdr3_nt: TGTGCCAGCAGTTTTCGCCCAGGGATGCCGGCCCCAAGAGAGACCCAGTACTTC
j_call: TRBJ1-5; clone_size: NA; d_call: NA; v_call: TRBV27; cdr3_aa: CASRPGVISNQPQHF; cdr3_nt: TGTGCCAGCAGGCCAGGGGTGATTAGCAATCAGCCCCAGCATTTT
j_call: TRBJ2-7; clone_size: few; d_call: NA; v_call: TRBV5-1; cdr3_aa: CASSYVGEQYF; cdr3_nt: TGCGCCAGCAGCTACGTCGGCGAGCAGTACTTC
j_call: TRBJ2-4; clone_size: NA; d_call: TRBD1; v_call: TRBV5-8; cdr3_aa: CASSHGTGWNNIQYF; cdr3_nt: TGTGCCAGCAGCCACGGGACAGGGTGGAATAACATTCAGTACTTC
j_call: TRBJ2-7; clone_size: NA; d_call: TRBD1; v_call: TRBV2; cdr3_aa: CASSEERGQAYEQYF; cdr3_nt: TGTGCCAGCAGTGAAGAGAGGGGACAGGCCTACGAGCAGTACTTC
j_call: TRBJ2-7; clone_size: NA; d_call: NA; v_call: TRBV10-3; cdr3_aa: CAISEKDYEQYF; cdr3_nt: TGTGCCATCAGTGAGAAGGACTACGAGCAGTACTTC
j_call: TRBJ1-1; clone_size: NA; d_call: TRBD1; v_call: TRBV7-7; cdr3_aa: CASSSDRGTEDFF; cdr3_nt: TGTGCTAGCAGCTCCGACAGGGGCACTGAAGATTTCTTT
j_call: TRBJ2-7; clone_size: NA; d_call: TRBD1; v_call: TRBV5-1; cdr3_aa: CASSLQTGYGYEQYF; cdr3_nt: TGCGCCAGCAGCCTCCAGACAGGGTACGGTTACGAGCAGTACTTC
j_call: TRBJ1-5; clone_size: NA; d_call: NA; v_call: TRBV5-6; cdr3_aa: CASSSFGQPQHF; cdr3_nt: TGTGCCAGCAGCTCGTTCGGTCAGCCCCAGCATTTT
j_call: TRBJ1-1; clone_size: NA; d_call: TRBD1; v_call: TRBV5-1; cdr3_aa: CASSTDRVTEAFF; cdr3_nt: TGCGCCAGCAGCACTGACAGGGTCACTGAAGCTTTCTTT
j_call: TRBJ1-2; clone_size: few; d_call: TRBD1; v_call: TRBV7-6; cdr3_aa: CASSSTGGYGYTF; cdr3_nt: TGTGCCAGCAGCTCCACAGGGGGCTATGGCTACACCTTC
j_call: TRBJ1-6; clone_size: NA; d_call: NA; v_call: TRBV7-9; cdr3_aa: CASEVEGGAYNSPLHF; cdr3_nt: TGTGCCAGCGAGGTGGAGGGAGGCGCCTATAATTCACCCCTCCACTTT
j_call: TRBJ2-1; clone_size: NA; d_call: TRBD2; v_call: TRBV18; cdr3_aa: CASSPPLLAGVQMLFF; cdr3_nt: TGTGCCAGCTCACCACCGTTACTAGCGGGAGTTCAGATGCTGTTCTTC